The present T cell receptor (beta chain) was sequenced within a study of beta chain features in type 1 diabetes. Broader study findings: Shorter TCRB CDR3s, moderately but significantly so, were found in Type 1 diabetes patients in all four CD4+ subsets.

Trimming removed 4 bases at V and 6 bases at J, with 5 bases between. CDR3 length equals 11 residues. Looked up from germline, CDR1 is ENHRY and CDR2 is SYGVKD. Of the isolated RNA, all was reverse transcribed, and so the sequenced material was expressed TCRB transcripts. Assay used: immunoSEQ multiplex PCR; TCRdb lists only in-frame clones, some missing. The sample comprises roughly 130,000 clones, about 17% of which are singletons, and approximately 2.3% rests with the top ten. This clone was observed at least ten times. The antigen remains unidentified. The specimen sequenced was central memory CD4+ T cells from blood. The chain recombines TRBV10-3 with TRBJ2-3; the D is unclear. The receptor was isolated from a young man with type 1 diabetes. The CDR3 DNA reads as TGTGCCATCAGTGTTCGGGATACGCAGTATTTT. This encodes CAISVRDTQYF.